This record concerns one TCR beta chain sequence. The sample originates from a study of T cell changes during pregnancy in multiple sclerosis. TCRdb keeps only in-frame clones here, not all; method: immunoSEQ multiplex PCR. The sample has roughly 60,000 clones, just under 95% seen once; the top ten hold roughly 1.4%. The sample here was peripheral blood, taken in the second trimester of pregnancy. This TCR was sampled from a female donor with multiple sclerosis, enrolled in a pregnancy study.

In DNA, the CDR3 is TGCGCCAGCAGCCCGGGACTAGCGGGAGTCTCCTACGAGCAGTACTTC. It yields the protein CASSPGLAGVSYEQYF. V is TRBV4-3 and J is TRBJ2-7; 14 bases align to TRBD2. Per germline, CDR1 LGHNA and CDR2 YSLEER. This CDR3 comprises 16 residues. The J segment lost 0 bases and the V segment lost 4 bases, leaving 2 bases of the junction unmatched.